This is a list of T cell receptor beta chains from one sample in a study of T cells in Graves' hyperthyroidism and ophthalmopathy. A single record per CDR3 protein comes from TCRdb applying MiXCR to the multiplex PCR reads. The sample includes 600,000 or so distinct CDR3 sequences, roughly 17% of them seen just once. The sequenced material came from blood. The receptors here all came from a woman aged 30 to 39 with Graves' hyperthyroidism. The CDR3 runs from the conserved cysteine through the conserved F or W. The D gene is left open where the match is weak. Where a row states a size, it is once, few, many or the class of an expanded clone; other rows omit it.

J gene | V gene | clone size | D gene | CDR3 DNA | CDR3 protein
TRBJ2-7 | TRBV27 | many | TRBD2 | TGTGCCAGCATCAAAGCTAGCGGTTACTCCTACGAGCAGTACTTC | CASIKASGYSYEQYF
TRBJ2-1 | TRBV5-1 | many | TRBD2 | TGCGCCAGCAGCTCCCAGGGGGGACTAGCGAGTCATGAGCAGTTCTTC | CASSSQGGLASHEQFF
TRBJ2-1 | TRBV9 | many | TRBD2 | TGTGCCAGCAGCGAGCACGGAGCGGGGGACAAGGGAGGGGAGCAGTTCTTC | CASSEHGAGDKGGEQFF
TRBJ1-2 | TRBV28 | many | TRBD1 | TGTGCCACCATACAGGGGTCCGGTTACGGCTACACCTTC | CATIQGSGYGYTF
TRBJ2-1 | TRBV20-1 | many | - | TGCAGTGCTCCAACGGACGAGCACAAGGAGCAGTTCTTC | CSAPTDEHKEQFF
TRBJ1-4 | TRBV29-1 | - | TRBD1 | TGCAGCGTTTCCCAGGGGGGTAATGAAAAACTGTTTTTT | CSVSQGGNEKLFF
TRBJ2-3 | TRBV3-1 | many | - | TGTGCCAGCAGCCGTTCTGTCCCAGATACGCAGTATTTT | CASSRSVPDTQYF
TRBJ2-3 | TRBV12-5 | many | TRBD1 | TGTGCTAGTGGTTGGGGGACAGGGGGCCCTCTTACGCAGTATTTT | CASGWGTGGPLTQYF
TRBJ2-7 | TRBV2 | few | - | TGTGCCAGCAGTGACCCGATCGCTCCTTCCTACGAGCAGTACTTC | CASSDPIAPSYEQYF
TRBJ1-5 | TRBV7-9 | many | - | TGTGCCAGCAGCTTAGAGAGACCGAGGATCCGAGTTCAGAGCAATCAGCCCCAGCATTTT | CASSLERPRIRVQSNQPQHF
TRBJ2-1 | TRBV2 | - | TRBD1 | TGTGCCAGCAGTGCAGGGGGCGGCGATGAGCAGTTCTTC | CASSAGGGDEQFF
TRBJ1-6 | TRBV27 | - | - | TGTGCCACCCGCCCGACAGGCAAAAGCTCCTATAATTCACCCCTCCACTTT | CATRPTGKSSYNSPLHF
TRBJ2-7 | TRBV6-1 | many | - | TGTGCCAGCAGTACCCCACCGGGGGCCTACGAGCAGTACTTC | CASSTPPGAYEQYF
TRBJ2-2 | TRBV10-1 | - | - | TGCGCCAGCAGTGCGTCAGCACGAAACACCGGGGAGCCGTTTTTT | CASSASARNTGEPFF